These 21 T cell receptor beta chains originate from one sample sequenced in a study of CD8+ T cells in alopecia areata. RNA extraction and reverse transcription yielded cDNA as sequencing template. The table came from immunoSEQ multiplex PCR; TCRdb's copy has only in-frame clones and leaves some out. The sample yields around 65,000 clones, 45% to 50% seen once. Here the sequenced sample was CD8+ T cells sorted from blood, taken at week 0. These receptors were obtained from a human donor with alopecia areata.

This clone has only a few counts. The genes are TRBV7-9 and TRBJ2-3; weak D call: TRBD2 (5 bases). V lost 4 bases, J lost 1 base, and 9 bases lay in between. The CDR3 has 14 residues. From germline, CDR1 is SEHNR and CDR2 FQNEAQ (reference sequence). CDR3 sequence: CASSSRGGTDTQYF. The CDR3, as DNA: TGTGCCAGCAGCTCCCGGGGAGGCACAGATACGCAGTATTTT.

The chain uses TRBV7-9 and TRBJ2-5; D is possibly TRBD2 (5 bases). CDR3 size: 14 residues. Trimming took off 5 bases at V and 5 bases at J, with 15 bases between the two ends. From germline, CDR1 is SEHNR and CDR2 FQNEAQ (reference sequence). This chain's CDR3 is CASSRDRGWETQYF. The CDR3 region has the DNA TGTGCCAGCAGCAGAGACCGAGGGTGGGAGACCCAGTACTTC. The whole variable domain, filled in from reference TRBV7-9 and TRBJ2-5, reads DTGVSQNPRHKITKRGQNVTFRCDPISEHNRLYWYRQTLGQGPEFLTYFQNEAQLEKSRLLSDRFSAERPKGSFSTLEIQRTEQGDSAMYLCASSRDRGWETQYFGPGTRLLVL.

V and J are TRBV28 and TRBJ2-7; D possibly matches TRBD1 or TRBD2 (5 bases each). This CDR3 has 13 residues. CDR1 and CDR2 (germline): MDHEN, SYDVKM. Trimming stripped 7 bases from V and 5 bases from J, with 15 bases between. CDR3 protein: CASKLGPNDEQYF. The CDR3 region has the DNA TGTGCCAGCAAACTGGGACCTAATGACGAGCAGTACTTC.

This clone occurred many times. This sequence joins TRBV9 and TRBJ2-3; tentative D call: TRBD1 (5 bases). Looked up from germline, CDR1 is SGDLS and CDR2 is YYNGEE. Trimming stripped 3 bases from V and 5 bases from J, with 16 bases between. The CDR3 is 15 amino acids. The CDR3 DNA is TGTGCCAGCAGCGAGTTTGGTCAGGGCGGAGATACGCAGTATTTT. Protein sequence: CASSEFGQGGDTQYF.

The chain links TRBV9 to TRBJ2-5; D possibly corresponds to TRBD1 (6 bases). This CDR3 comprises 16 residues. Per germline, CDR1 SGDLS and CDR2 YYNGEE. V was pared by 3 bases and J by 4 bases, with 19 bases between. CDR3 nucleotides: TGTGCCAGCAGCGCTGAACAGGGTCCTGATACAGAGACCCAGTACTTC. Its translation: CASSAEQGPDTETQYF.

J is TRBJ2-1 and V is TRBV25-1; D possibly uses TRBD1 or TRBD2 (5 bases each). V was clipped by 6 bases and J by 9 bases, with 12 bases between them. Germline CDR1 is MGHDK and CDR2 is SYGVNS. This CDR3 is 12 amino acids long. In nucleotides, the CDR3 is TGTGCCAGCAGGGGACGGGGTCTTGAGCAGTTCTTC. Protein sequence: CASRGRGLEQFF.

The chain carries TRBV2 and TRBJ2-1, with D possibly being TRBD1 or TRBD2 (5 bases each). From germline, CDR1 is SNHLY and CDR2 FYNNEI. The CDR3 length is 16 residues. V dropped 7 bases and J dropped 2 bases, with 18 bases sitting between them. The CDR3 nucleotides are TGTGCCAGCACCCGGGACCCAGATAACGCCTACAATGAGCAGTTCTTC. It translates to CASTRDPDNAYNEQFF.

The rearrangement uses TRBV25-1 and TRBJ2-1; D uncertain. Germline V gene data show CDR1 as MGHDK and CDR2 as SYGVNS. The V end was cut by 3 bases, the J end by 0 bases, with 12 bases between. The CDR3 has 16 amino acids. The CDR3, as DNA: TGTGCCAGCAGTGATTTAGAGGACCACTCCTACAATGAGCAGTTCTTC. Its translation is CASSDLEDHSYNEQFF.

The rearrangement uses TRBV5-1 and TRBJ2-3; D gene unclear. The V gene's germline CDR1 is SGHRS and CDR2 YFSETQ. This CDR3 is 15 amino acids long. Between the trimmed V and J ends, which lost 0 bases and 2 bases, there was a span of 10 bases. Here the CDR3 DNA reads TGCGCCAGCAGCTTGGAGGGATTTTTCACAGATACGCAGTATTTT. Encoded protein: CASSLEGFFTDTQYF.

This chain links TRBV6-5 with TRBJ1-1, with D possibly TRBD1 on 6 matching bases. The germline CDR1 and CDR2 sequences are MNHEY and SVGAGI. The ends were cut back, 0 bases at V and 0 bases at J, with 11 bases in the middle. The CDR3 length is 16 residues. CDR3 nucleotides: TGTGCCAGCAGTTACTCCAGGGGATCTATGAACACTGAAGCTTTCTTT. It yields the protein CASSYSRGSMNTEAFF.

In nucleotides, the CDR3 is TGTGCCAGCAGCTTTTCGGGGCCCCTCTACAATGAGCAGTTCTTC. Protein sequence: CASSFSGPLYNEQFF. This chain connects TRBV5-4 to TRBJ2-1; D assignment may be TRBD1 or TRBD2 (5 bases each). The CDR3 is 15 amino acids. V was trimmed by 2 bases and J by 3 bases, leaving 12 bases between them. CDR1 and CDR2 from the germline V gene are SGHNT and YYREEE (reference sequence). The entire variable domain, with the rest obtained from reference TRBV5-4 and TRBJ2-1, is as follows: ETGVTQSPTHLIKTRGQQVTLRCSSQSGHNTVSWYQQALGQGPQFIFQYYREEENGRGNFPPRFSGLQFPNYSSELNVNALELDDSALYLCASSFSGPLYNEQFFGPGTRLTVL.

In the case of this clone: One end of the junction is discordant with germline, which a read error may explain. This chain uses TRBV29-1 with TRBJ1-1, with a weak D call TRBD1 (6 bases). This CDR3 is 10 amino acids long. Germline assignment: CDR1 SQVTM and CDR2 ANQGSEA. For the CDR3, the DNA is TGCAGCTTTGAAAGGGGGGGAGCTTTCTTT. Translation: CSFERGGAFF.

V and J are TRBV7-9 and TRBJ2-1; 13 nucleotides align to TRBD2. Germline V CDR1 and CDR2: SEHNR, FQNEAQ (reference sequence). V lost 5 bases to trimming and J lost 5 bases; unmatched junction nucleotides: 6. CDR3 length: 16 amino acids. The chain's CDR3 is CASSIRTSGRDNEQFF. CDR3 bases: TGTGCCAGCAGCATCCGGACTAGCGGGAGAGACAATGAGCAGTTCTTC.

The V call is TRBV7-8, the J call TRBJ1-3; a possible D gene is TRBD1 (6 bases). The CDR3 is 15 residues long. Germline CDR1 reads SGHVS; CDR2 reads FQNEAQ. The V end was cut by 7 bases, the J end by 2 bases, with 15 bases between. The CDR3 spells CASTPTGRAGNTIYF. The CDR3, as DNA: TGTGCCAGCACCCCGACAGGACGCGCTGGAAACACCATATATTTT.

This clone has just a few counts. This rearrangement joins TRBV5-1 to TRBJ2-7; perhaps TRBD1 as D (6 bases). The CDR3 contains 14 residues. V was clipped by 2 bases and J by 5 bases, with 14 bases between them. CDR1 is SGHRS, CDR2 YFSETQ, per germline. CDR3 coding DNA: TGCGCCAGCAGCTTCGCAGGGGATTACGACGAGCAGTACTTC. Protein product: CASSFAGDYDEQYF. Filled out from reference TRBV5-1 and TRBJ2-7, the complete variable domain reads KAGVTQTPRYLIKTRGQQVTLSCSPISGHRSVSWYQQTPGQGLQFLFEYFSETQRNKGNFPGRFSGRQFSNSRSEMNVSTLELGDSALYLCASSFAGDYDEQYFGPGTRLTVT.

This clone was observed a few times. This sequence joins TRBV10-3 and TRBJ2-3; 7 bases align to TRBD2. Germline V gives CDR1 ENHRY, CDR2 SYGVKD. The junction had 5 bases not matched to a gene; V was cut back by 8 bases and J by 0 bases. The CDR3 has 14 residues. CDR3 sequence: CAIRGGNSTDTQYF. In DNA form, the CDR3 reads TGTGCCATCCGGGGAGGGAATAGCACAGATACGCAGTATTTT.

The chain employs TRBV7-2 and TRBJ2-1, with TRBD2 matching 9 bases. V gave up 2 bases and J gave up 5 bases; unmatched junction bases: 1. From germline, CDR1 is SGHTA and CDR2 FQGNSA. CDR3 length: 14 amino acids. The CDR3 DNA follows: TGTGCCAGCAGCTTATCTAGCGGGAACAATGAGCAGTTCTTC. This gives the protein CASSLSSGNNEQFF.

The V gene is TRBV7-6, the J gene TRBJ2-4; D uncertain. V was clipped by 0 bases and J by 6 bases, with 9 bases between them. The CDR3 runs to 14 residues. Germline loops: CDR1 SGHVS, CDR2 FNYEAQ. The CDR3 bases are TGTGCCAGCAGCTTAGCGCTTCGTCCAAACATTCAGTACTTC. Its translation is CASSLALRPNIQYF.

The genes are TRBV29-1 and TRBJ2-7; 9 bases are a match to TRBD2. Trimming cost V 7 bases and J 4 bases; bases outside gene matches: 8. Germline V lookup: CDR1 SQVTM, CDR2 ANQGSEA. This CDR3 has 13 residues. The CDR3 nucleotides are TGCAGCGCCATGCGGGGGGGGACTTACGAGCAGTACTTC. Translated, it gives CSAMRGGTYEQYF.

The sample holds a few counts of this clone. The V gene is TRBV29-1, the J gene TRBJ2-5; no definite D call. Germline CDR1 SQVTM, CDR2 ANQGSEA. The CDR3 totals 12 residues. Trimming left V 3 bases short and J 3 bases short, with 8 bases between. The CDR3 spells CSVDWFKETQYF. The CDR3 DNA follows: TGCAGCGTTGACTGGTTCAAAGAGACCCAGTACTTC.

This clone was detected a few times. This rearrangement joins TRBV29-1 to TRBJ2-7; D remains unclear. Germline CDR1 and CDR2: SQVTM and ANQGSEA. The germline V and J ends were trimmed by 0 bases and 4 bases, with 4 bases remaining between them. CDR3 length: 11 amino acids. The CDR3 sequence is CSVEDRYEQYF. CDR3 bases: TGCAGCGTTGAAGATAGGTACGAGCAGTACTTC.